The 27 T cell receptor beta chains reported below all come from one sample, sequenced in a study of PD-L1 blockade in urothelial cancer. Generated by immunoSEQ multiplex PCR, the TCRdb table keeps only in-frame clones and is missing some. This sample has roughly 40,000 clones, with under 95% found just once. Time point denoted: peripheral blood 6 weeks after treatment start. Specimen: PBMCs, collected around atezolizumab (anti-PD-L1) treatment. Receptor source: a man in his 70s with urothelial cancer.

V and J are TRBV27 and TRBJ2-7, with D maybe TRBD1 (6 bases). This CDR3 is built from 13 residues. The V end was cut by 3 bases, the J end by 5 bases, with 11 bases between. CDR1 is MNHEY, CDR2 SMNVEV, per germline (reference sequence). CDR3 protein: CASSFTGSHEQYF. The CDR3 bases are TGTGCCAGCAGTTTTACAGGGAGCCACGAGCAGTACTTC.

The genes are TRBV27 and TRBJ1-1; possible D gene TRBD1, 5 bases. V lost 3 bases to trimming and J lost 1 base, with 12 bases between them. Germline V CDR1 and CDR2: MNHEY, SMNVEV (reference sequence). CDR3 length: 15 amino acids. Here the CDR3 reads CASSLAGPPNTEAFF. CDR3 sequence (DNA): TGTGCCAGCAGTTTGGCGGGACCCCCGAACACTGAAGCTTTCTTT.

CDR3 sequence reads: CASSRTSGRASYEQYF. CDR3 nucleotides: TGTGCCAGCTCACGGACTAGCGGGAGGGCCTCCTACGAGCAGTACTTC. The chain links TRBV18 to TRBJ2-7; 15 nucleotides match TRBD2. CDR1 is KGHSH, CDR2 LQKENI, per germline. V was pared by 4 bases and J by 0 bases, with 1 base of the junction left unmatched. The CDR3 loop spans 16 amino acids.

The rearrangement uses TRBV19 and TRBJ2-2; D is undetermined. Trimming removed 1 base from V and 1 base from J, with 4 bases in between. CDR3 length: 14 residues. Per germline, CDR1 LNHDA and CDR2 SQIVND (reference sequence). DNA for the CDR3: TGTGCCAGTAGTATAGCAGGGAACACCGGGGAGCTGTTTTTT. Residues: CASSIAGNTGELFF.

V usage is TRBV5-1 and J usage is TRBJ2-3; D is undetermined. CDR1 and CDR2 from the germline V gene are SGHRS and YFSETQ. The CDR3 is 15 amino acids. The V gene lost 5 bases and the J gene lost 0 bases, with 13 bases spanning the gap. The DNA for the CDR3 is TGCGCCAGCAGTTGGGCCAACTCTAGCACAGATACGCAGTATTTT. Protein product: CASSWANSSTDTQYF.

The rearrangement joins TRBV5-1 to TRBJ2-3, with 8 positions matching TRBD2. With V trimmed by 2 bases and J by 3 bases, 5 bases remained unmatched. Germline V gives CDR1 SGHRS, CDR2 YFSETQ. CDR3 length equals 15 residues. CDR3 sequence: CASSLAGDQTDTQYF. CDR3 DNA: TGCGCCAGCAGCTTAGCGGGAGATCAGACAGATACGCAGTATTTT.

This chain uses TRBV9 with TRBJ1-4; 9 nucleotides match TRBD1. Germline-derived CDR1 and CDR2 are SGDLS and YYNGEE. The CDR3 totals 18 residues. J gave up 1 base and V 3 bases, and 10 bases lay outside the gene matches. Here the CDR3 reads CASSEGQGLLGTNEKLFF. The CDR3 region has the DNA TGTGCCAGCAGCGAGGGACAGGGCCTTCTCGGAACTAATGAAAAACTGTTTTTT.

The chain links TRBV2 to TRBJ2-7, with 8 bases that match TRBD1. CDR3 size: 16 residues. Trimming took 0 bases from V and 2 from J; bases not matched to a gene: 6. Germline V gives CDR1 SNHLY, CDR2 FYNNEI. CDR3 DNA: TGTGCCAGCAGTGAAGCAGGACAGGGTTTTACCTACGAGCAGTACTTC. It encodes CASSEAGQGFTYEQYF.

The V and J genes are TRBV2 and TRBJ2-2; 8 bases are a match to TRBD1. J gave up 6 bases and V 5 bases, and 11 bases lay outside the gene matches. Germline values: CDR1 SNHLY, CDR2 FYNNEI. The CDR3 spans 16 residues. The CDR3 DNA is TGTGCCAGCAGTCCAAGCCCCGGACAGGGTGCCGGGGAGCTGTTTTTT. Translation: CASSPSPGQGAGELFF.

The chain is built from TRBV5-4 and TRBJ2-2, with 15 bases that match TRBD2. The ends lost 4 bases at V and 4 bases at J; junction bases unmatched: 5. This CDR3 is built from 17 residues. Germline V lookup: CDR1 SGHNT, CDR2 YYREEE (reference sequence). The DNA of the CDR3 is TGTGCCAGCAGCCCCCGGACTAGCGGGAGGGTCACCGGGGAGCTGTTTTTT. Protein product: CASSPRTSGRVTGELFF.

The CDR3 here is CASSFPRGAGNEQFF. DNA of the CDR3: TGTGCCAGCAGCTTCCCACGTGGTGCGGGAAATGAGCAGTTCTTC. This chain connects TRBV11-2 to TRBJ2-1; possible D gene TRBD2, 6 bases. The germline V gene has CDR1 SGHAT and CDR2 FQNNGV. The V end was cut by 3 bases, the J end by 7 bases, with 16 bases between. This CDR3 region has 15 residues.

V gene TRBV18 combines with J gene TRBJ1-2, with D possibly TRBD1 on 6 matching bases. With 2 bases removed from V and 8 bases from J, the gap between germline ends came to 24 bases. Germline CDR1 and CDR2: KGHSH and LQKENI. This CDR3 is 17 amino acids long. The CDR3 DNA is TGTGCCAGCTCACCAATTCGATCAGGGGCGGAATTATGGGGCTACACCTTC. As protein: CASSPIRSGAELWGYTF.

V is TRBV2 and J is TRBJ1-5; D might be TRBD1 (5 bases). There are 12 residues in the CDR3. The V end was cut by 3 bases, the J end by 10 bases, with 10 bases between. CDR1 is SNHLY, CDR2 FYNNEI, per germline. The CDR3 loop reads CASSDRGDPQHF. CDR3 coding DNA: TGTGCCAGCAGTGACCGGGGGGATCCCCAGCATTTT.

The chain recombines TRBV19 with TRBJ1-2, with D unclear. CDR3 length: 13 amino acids. Germline loops: CDR1 LNHDA, CDR2 SQIVND (reference sequence). V was cut by 6 bases and J by 5 bases, with 13 bases left in between. The CDR3 is CASSQAATYGYTF. The CDR3 DNA is TGTGCCAGTAGCCAGGCAGCCACATATGGCTACACCTTC.

The V call is TRBV5-1, the J call TRBJ1-3; possible D gene TRBD1, 6 bases. Per the germline V gene, CDR1 is SGHRS and CDR2 is YFSETQ. V dropped 4 bases and J dropped 0 bases, with 11 bases sitting between them. This CDR3 region has 15 residues. The CDR3 here is CASSSSGDSGNTIYF. The CDR3 DNA sequence: TGCGCCAGCAGCAGCTCAGGGGACTCTGGAAACACCATATATTTT.

This clone was picked up one time. This rearrangement joins TRBV29-1 to TRBJ2-3; 8 nucleotides align to TRBD2. This CDR3 comprises 13 residues. The J segment lost 5 bases and the V segment lost 8 bases, leaving 9 bases of the junction unmatched. CDR1 and CDR2 (germline): SQVTM, ANQGSEA. The CDR3 nucleotides read TGCAGCTCTGAATATCTAGCGGGAGATACGCAGTATTTT. Residues: CSSEYLAGDTQYF.

CDR3 nucleotide sequence: TGTGCCAGCTCAGATACTACAGATACGCAGTATTTT. Protein product: CASSDTTDTQYF. This chain joins TRBV18 and TRBJ2-3; D ambiguous. This CDR3 is built from 12 residues. Germline loops: CDR1 KGHSH, CDR2 LQKENI. V shed 5 bases and J shed 3 bases, with 6 bases lying between them.

V gene TRBV7-6 combines with J gene TRBJ1-1, with D uncertain. V lost 1 base, J lost 1 base, and 13 bases lay in between. The CDR3 contains 16 residues. Germline CDR1 SGHVS, CDR2 FNYEAQ. CDR3 bases: TGTGCCAGCAGCTTAGGGGCCAGCCTTGGGAACACTGAAGCTTTCTTT. The encoded protein is CASSLGASLGNTEAFF. Together with reference TRBV7-6 and TRBJ1-1, the CDR3 gives the full variable domain: GAGVSQSPRYKVTKRGQDVALRCDPISGHVSLYWYRQALGQGPEFLTYFNYEAQQDKSGLPNDRFSAERPEGSISTLTIQRTEQRDSAMYRCASSLGASLGNTEAFFGQGTRLTVV.

The rearrangement uses TRBV6-1 and TRBJ2-3, with TRBD1 matching 10 bases. The CDR3 is 14 amino acids. Germline V lookup: CDR1 MNHNS, CDR2 SASEGT. Trimming removed 6 bases from V and 10 bases from J; junction bases left unmatched: 10. Written as DNA, the CDR3 is TGTGCCAGCAGGTCCGGGACAGGGGTTGTTTCGCAGTATTTT. It specifies CASRSGTGVVSQYF.

J is TRBJ2-7 and V is TRBV7-2; perhaps TRBD2 as D (5 bases). Germline CDR1 reads SGHTA; CDR2 reads FQGNSA. This CDR3 spans 15 amino acids. Deletions cut 1 base from V and 6 bases from J, with 16 bases between. CDR3: CASSLGGAGSGEQYF. The CDR3 region has the DNA TGTGCCAGCAGCTTAGGGGGAGCAGGTTCGGGCGAGCAGTACTTC.

This chain connects TRBV7-6 to TRBJ2-3, with TRBD1 matching over 7 bases. V gave up 5 bases and J gave up 4 bases; unmatched junction bases: 9. Germline V CDR1 and CDR2: SGHVS, FNYEAQ. The CDR3 spans 15 residues. CDR3 DNA sequence: TGTGCCAGCAGCCCGCTGGCAGGGGGACCAGATACGCAGTATTTT. Translating gives CASSPLAGGPDTQYF.

This chain joins TRBV29-1 and TRBJ1-1; D uncertain. Trimming cost V 3 bases and J 6 bases, with 8 bases left between them. This CDR3 spans 11 amino acids. Germline V lookup: CDR1 SQVTM, CDR2 ANQGSEA. The CDR3 loop is CSVDIVSEAFF. CDR3 in DNA: TGCAGCGTTGATATTGTCTCTGAAGCTTTCTTT.

This chain links TRBV19 with TRBJ2-1; a weak D match, TRBD1 (7 bases). CDR1 and CDR2 from the germline V gene are LNHDA and SQIVND (reference sequence). The CDR3 loop spans 13 amino acids. With 5 bases removed from V and 9 bases from J, the gap between germline ends came to 14 bases. CDR3 in DNA: TGTGCCAGTAGTCAGGGGGGAAGTGGTGAGCAGTTCTTC. Translation gives CASSQGGSGEQFF.

V usage is TRBV11-2 and J usage is TRBJ2-7, with no clear D. The germline CDR1 and CDR2 sequences are SGHAT and FQNNGV. The V and J ends lost 0 bases and 5 bases respectively, with 17 bases between them. This CDR3 has 16 residues. Here the CDR3 reads CASSLDAGPPYDEQYF. The CDR3 DNA is TGTGCCAGCAGCTTAGATGCAGGCCCACCGTACGACGAGCAGTACTTC.

The chain links TRBV2 to TRBJ2-5; 7 bases match TRBD2. The CDR3 loop spans 15 amino acids. CDR1 is SNHLY, CDR2 FYNNEI, per germline. V was pared by 6 bases and J by 4 bases, with 11 bases of the junction left unmatched. CDR3 residues: CASRVTSERLETQYF. The CDR3 DNA reads TGTGCCAGCAGAGTCACTAGCGAGCGGCTAGAGACCCAGTACTTC.

This clone has more than one count but fewer than ten. CDR3 amino acids: CASSLRGWGGELFF. CDR3 nucleotides: TGTGCCAGCAGTTTAAGGGGATGGGGCGGGGAGCTGTTTTTT. The chain combines TRBV28 with TRBJ2-2, with D maybe TRBD1 (5 bases). Trimming pared 2 bases from V and 7 bases from J, leaving 11 bases between. CDR3 length: 14 amino acids. The germline V gene has CDR1 MDHEN and CDR2 SYDVKM.

A remark on this clone: Additional DNA sequences in this sample encode the identical CDR3. The genes are TRBV5-1 and TRBJ2-1; 7 bases map to TRBD2. Germline CDR1 is SGHRS and CDR2 is YFSETQ. V gave up 0 bases and J gave up 3 bases; unmatched junction bases: 6. This CDR3 has 16 residues. DNA of the CDR3: TGCGCCAGCAGCTTGGGAGGCGGCGGGAGCTACAATGAGCAGTTCTTC. Translated: CASSLGGGGSYNEQFF.